Following are 5 T cell receptor beta chains from one sample sequenced in a study of technical replicates of blood from a few donors. The data were produced by immunoSEQ multiplex PCR, yet TCRdb's version contains in-frame clones alone and is incomplete. This table holds 65,000 to 90,000 clones, 91% found once. Sample: T cells isolated from PBMCs. The receptors were sampled from a human donor in good health.

This chain uses TRBV7-9 with TRBJ2-7, with TRBD2 matching over 7 bases. The CDR3 length is 18 residues. V was clipped by 4 bases and J by 2 bases; unmatched bases: 17. Germline V gene lookup returns CDR1 SEHNR and CDR2 FQNEAQ (reference sequence). CDR3 sequence: CASSSSTGLGTITYEQYF. In DNA form, the CDR3 reads TGTGCCAGCAGCTCGTCAACCGGACTGGGGACTATCACCTACGAGCAGTACTTC.

The chain couples TRBV5-4 to TRBJ2-5; the match to TRBD2 covers 12 bases. Germline CDR1 reads SGHNT; CDR2 reads YYREEE (reference sequence). J lost 3 bases, V lost 3 bases, and 3 bases had no gene match. This CDR3 contains 15 residues. In DNA form, the CDR3 reads TGTGCCAGCAGCTCACTAGCGGGGGGCGAAGAGACCCAGTACTTC. Translation gives CASSSLAGGEETQYF.

V usage is TRBV7-6 and J usage is TRBJ1-5; D is ambiguous. This CDR3 region has 13 residues. Trimming stripped 2 bases from V and 4 bases from J, with 6 bases between. CDR1 is SGHVS, CDR2 FNYEAQ, per germline. The DNA for the CDR3 is TGTGCCAGCAGCTTATCGGGAAATCAGCCCCAGCATTTT. It codes for CASSLSGNQPQHF.

The rearrangement links TRBV5-1 to TRBJ1-5; 8 bases fit TRBD1. CDR1 and CDR2 from the germline V gene are SGHRS and YFSETQ. This CDR3 has 17 amino acids. With 4 bases clipped from V and 4 bases from J, the junction kept 13 bases outside the gene matches. CDR3 in amino acids: CASSPGTGSVRNQPQHF. The CDR3 DNA follows: TGCGCCAGCAGCCCTGGGACAGGATCAGTCCGGAATCAGCCCCAGCATTTT.

CDR3 in DNA: TGTGCCTGGAGTGTACGAGGAGGGTTATTCGGTGGAAACACCATATATTTT. Its protein is CAWSVRGGLFGGNTIYF. V and J are TRBV30 and TRBJ1-3; no definite D call. Germline V lookup: CDR1 GTSNPN, CDR2 SVGIG (reference sequence). The CDR3 covers 17 residues. V lost 0 bases, J lost 3 bases, and 18 bases lay in between. The full variable domain, in which reference TRBV30 and TRBJ1-3 provide the parts outside the CDR3, is SQTIHQWPATLVQPVGSPLSLECTVEGTSNPNLYWYRQAAGRGLQLLFYSVGIGQISSEVPQNLSASRPQDRQFILSSKKLLLSDSGFYLCAWSVRGGLFGGNTIYFGEGSWLTVV.